This T cell receptor beta chain emerged from a study of identical twins. The sample holds many counts of this clonotype. cDNA carried unique molecular identifiers, and a universal primer site was added by template switching. TCRdb itself ran the 5' RACE reads through MiXCR, one entry per CDR3 protein. This table has 200,000 to 300,000 distinct CDR3 sequences, around 7% appearing once. V trimming: 6 bases; J trimming: 3 bases; junction bases outside the gene matches: 6. Germline V gene lookup returns CDR1 SQVTM and CDR2 ANQGSEA. The CDR3 covers 13 residues. Everyone who donated was a healthy Caucasian. This same sample was also taken into another study, of yellow fever vaccine responses in identical twins.

This TCR came from a woman aged 18 to 35 in good health. The chain combines TRBV29-1 with TRBJ2-5; TRBD2 aligns across 8 bases. The sequenced sample consisted of memory (CD45RO+) T cells sorted from blood. Here the CDR3 reads CSVPGLVEETQYF. The CDR3 coding sequence is TGCAGCGTGCCGGGACTAGTAGAAGAGACCCAGTACTTC.